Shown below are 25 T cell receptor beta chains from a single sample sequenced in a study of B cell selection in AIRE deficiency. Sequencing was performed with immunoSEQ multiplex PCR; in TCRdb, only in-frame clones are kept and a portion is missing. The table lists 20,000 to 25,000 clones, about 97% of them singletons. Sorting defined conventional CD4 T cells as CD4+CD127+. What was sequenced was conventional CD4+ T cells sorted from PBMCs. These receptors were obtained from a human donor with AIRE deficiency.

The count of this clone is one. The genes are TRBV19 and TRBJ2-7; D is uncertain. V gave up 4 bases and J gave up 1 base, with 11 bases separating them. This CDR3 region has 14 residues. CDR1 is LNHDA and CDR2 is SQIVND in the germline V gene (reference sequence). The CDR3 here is CASSKPTRSYEQYF. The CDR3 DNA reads TGTGCCAGTAGTAAACCGACAAGATCCTACGAGCAGTACTTC. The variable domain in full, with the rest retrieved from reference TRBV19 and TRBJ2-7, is DGGITQSPKYLFRKEGQNVTLSCEQNLNHDAMYWYRQDPGQGLRLIYYSQIVNDFQKGDIAEGYSVSREKKESFPLTVTSAQKNPTAFYLCASSKPTRSYEQYFGPGTRLTVT.

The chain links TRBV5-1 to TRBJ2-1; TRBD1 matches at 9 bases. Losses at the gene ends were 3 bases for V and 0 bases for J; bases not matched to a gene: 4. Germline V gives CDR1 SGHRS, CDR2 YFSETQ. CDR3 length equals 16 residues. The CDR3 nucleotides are TGCGCCAGCAGCTCCGACAGGGGGGGCTCCTACAATGAGCAGTTCTTC. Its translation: CASSSDRGGSYNEQFF.

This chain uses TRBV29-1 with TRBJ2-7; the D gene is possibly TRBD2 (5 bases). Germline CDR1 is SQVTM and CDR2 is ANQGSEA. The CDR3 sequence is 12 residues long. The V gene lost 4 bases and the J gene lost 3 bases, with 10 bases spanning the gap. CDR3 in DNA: TGCAGCGTTGTTCAGGAGGACTACGAGCAGTACTTC. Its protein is CSVVQEDYEQYF.

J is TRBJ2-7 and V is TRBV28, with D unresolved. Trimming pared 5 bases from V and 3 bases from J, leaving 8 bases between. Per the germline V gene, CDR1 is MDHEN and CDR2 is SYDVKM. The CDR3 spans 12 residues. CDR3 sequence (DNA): TGTGCCAGCAGTCCCCTCAGCTACGAGCAGTACTTC. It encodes CASSPLSYEQYF.

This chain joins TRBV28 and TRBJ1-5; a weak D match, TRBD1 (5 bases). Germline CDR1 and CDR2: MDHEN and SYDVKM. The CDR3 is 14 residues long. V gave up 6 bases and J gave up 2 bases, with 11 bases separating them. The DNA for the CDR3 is TGTGCCAGCAGCCCTGGACACGGCAATCAGCCCCAGCATTTT. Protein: CASSPGHGNQPQHF.

CDR3 protein: CASSYSSGNTIYF. For the CDR3, the DNA is TGTGCCAGCAGTTACTCGAGTGGAAACACCATATATTTT. The V gene is TRBV6-5, the J gene TRBJ1-3; D gene unclear. CDR1 is MNHEY, CDR2 SVGAGI, per germline. The CDR3 runs 13 residues. V lost 0 bases and J 3 bases, leaving 3 bases between the germline ends.

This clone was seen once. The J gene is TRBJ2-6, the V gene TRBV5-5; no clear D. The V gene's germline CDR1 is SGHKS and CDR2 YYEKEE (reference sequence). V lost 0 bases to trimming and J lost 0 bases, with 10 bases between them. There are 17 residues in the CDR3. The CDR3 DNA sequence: TGTGCCAGCAGCTTGGGCCCCGTCAGCTCTGGGGCCAACGTCCTGACTTTC. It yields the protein CASSLGPVSSGANVLTF.

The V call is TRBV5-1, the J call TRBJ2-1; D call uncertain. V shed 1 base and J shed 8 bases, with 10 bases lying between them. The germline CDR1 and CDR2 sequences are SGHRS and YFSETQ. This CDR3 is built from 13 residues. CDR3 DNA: TGCGCCAGCAGCTTGACTATGCTCTATGAGCAGTTCTTC. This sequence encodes CASSLTMLYEQFF.

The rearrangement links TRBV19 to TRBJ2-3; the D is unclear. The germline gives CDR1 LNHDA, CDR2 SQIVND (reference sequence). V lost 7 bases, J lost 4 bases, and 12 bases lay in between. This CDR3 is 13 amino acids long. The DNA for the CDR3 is TGTGCCAGTAAGGAGCGTTCGGCAGATACGCAGTATTTT. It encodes CASKERSADTQYF.

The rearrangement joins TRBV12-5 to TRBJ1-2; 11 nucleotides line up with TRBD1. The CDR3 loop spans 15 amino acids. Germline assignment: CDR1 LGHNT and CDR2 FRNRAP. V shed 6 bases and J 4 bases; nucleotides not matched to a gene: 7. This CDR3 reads CASGAGQGDFYGYTF. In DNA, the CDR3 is TGTGCTAGTGGGGCGGGACAGGGGGATTTCTATGGCTACACCTTC.

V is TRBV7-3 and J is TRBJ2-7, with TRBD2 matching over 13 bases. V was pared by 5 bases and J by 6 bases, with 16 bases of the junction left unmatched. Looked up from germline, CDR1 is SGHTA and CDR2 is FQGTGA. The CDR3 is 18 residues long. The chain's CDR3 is CASSPGGLAGAGDGEQYF. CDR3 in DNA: TGTGCCAGCAGCCCAGGAGGACTAGCGGGAGCGGGGGACGGCGAGCAGTACTTC. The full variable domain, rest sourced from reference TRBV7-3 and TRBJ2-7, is GAGVSQTPSNKVTEKGKYVELRCDPISGHTALYWYRQSLGQGPEFLIYFQGTGAADDSGLPNDRFFAVRPEGSVSTLKIQRTERGDSAVYLCASSPGGLAGAGDGEQYFGPGTRLTVT.

CDR3 in amino acids: CASSEGAGLVTEAFF. CDR3 nucleotide sequence: TGTGCCAGCAGCGAGGGGGCAGGGTTGGTCACTGAAGCTTTCTTT. The gene calls are TRBV9 and TRBJ1-1; 7 nucleotides align to TRBD1. CDR3 length equals 15 residues. Germline CDR1 and CDR2: SGDLS and YYNGEE. Trimming cost V 3 bases and J 4 bases; bases outside gene matches: 9.

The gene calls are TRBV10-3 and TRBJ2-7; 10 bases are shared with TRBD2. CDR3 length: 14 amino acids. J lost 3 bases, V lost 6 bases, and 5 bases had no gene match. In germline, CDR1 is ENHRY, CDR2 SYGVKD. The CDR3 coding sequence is TGTGCCATCAGGGAGGGACTAGCGCACTACGAGCAGTACTTC. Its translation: CAIREGLAHYEQYF.

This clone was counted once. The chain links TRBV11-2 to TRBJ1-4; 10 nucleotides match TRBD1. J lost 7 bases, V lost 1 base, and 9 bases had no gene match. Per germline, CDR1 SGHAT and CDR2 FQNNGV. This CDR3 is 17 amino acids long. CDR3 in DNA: TGTGCCAGCAGCTTAGGACAGGGGGCTTGGTGGAGTGAAAAACTGTTTTTT. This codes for CASSLGQGAWWSEKLFF.

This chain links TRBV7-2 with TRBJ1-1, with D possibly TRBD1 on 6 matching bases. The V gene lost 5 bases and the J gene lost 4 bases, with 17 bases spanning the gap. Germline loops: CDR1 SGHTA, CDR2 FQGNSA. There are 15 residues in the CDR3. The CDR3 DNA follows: TGTGCCAGCAGCACTCTCCGGGGGCAGAGCACTGAAGCTTTCTTT. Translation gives CASSTLRGQSTEAFF. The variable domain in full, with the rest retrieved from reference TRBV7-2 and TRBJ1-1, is GAGVSQSPSNKVTEKGKDVELRCDPISGHTALYWYRQSLGQGLEFLIYFQGNSAPDKSGLPSDRFSAERTGGSVSTLTIQRTQQEDSAVYLCASSTLRGQSTEAFFGQGTRLTVV.

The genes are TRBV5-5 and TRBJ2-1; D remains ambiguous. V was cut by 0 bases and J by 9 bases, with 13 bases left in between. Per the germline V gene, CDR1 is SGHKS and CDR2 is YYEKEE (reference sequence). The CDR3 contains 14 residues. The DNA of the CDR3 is TGTGCCAGCAGCTTGGGGGCTGCCAAGGTTGAGCAGTTCTTC. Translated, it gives CASSLGAAKVEQFF.

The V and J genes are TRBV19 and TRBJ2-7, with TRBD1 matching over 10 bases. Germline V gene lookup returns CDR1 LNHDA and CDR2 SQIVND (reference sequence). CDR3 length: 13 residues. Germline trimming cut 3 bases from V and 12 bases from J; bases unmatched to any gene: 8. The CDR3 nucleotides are TGTGCCAGTAGTATTTATTCGGGACAGGGGTTGTACTTC. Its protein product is CASSIYSGQGLYF. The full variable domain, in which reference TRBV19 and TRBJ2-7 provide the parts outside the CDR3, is DGGITQSPKYLFRKEGQNVTLSCEQNLNHDAMYWYRQDPGQGLRLIYYSQIVNDFQKGDIAEGYSVSREKKESFPLTVTSAQKNPTAFYLCASSIYSGQGLYFGPGTRLTVT.

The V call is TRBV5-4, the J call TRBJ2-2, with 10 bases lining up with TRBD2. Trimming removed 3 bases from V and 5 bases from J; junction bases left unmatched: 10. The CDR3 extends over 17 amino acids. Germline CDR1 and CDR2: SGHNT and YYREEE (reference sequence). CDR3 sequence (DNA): TGTGCCAGCAGCTGGGGGAGTAGCGGGAGGACTACCGGGGAGCTGTTTTTT. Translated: CASSWGSSGRTTGELFF.

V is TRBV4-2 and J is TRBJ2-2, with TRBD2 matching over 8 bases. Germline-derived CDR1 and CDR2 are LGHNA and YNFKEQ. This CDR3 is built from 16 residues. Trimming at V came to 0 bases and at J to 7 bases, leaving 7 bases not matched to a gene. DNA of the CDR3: TGTGCCAGCAGCCAAGATTCTCTAGCGGGCGTCGGGGAGCTGTTTTTT. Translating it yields CASSQDSLAGVGELFF.

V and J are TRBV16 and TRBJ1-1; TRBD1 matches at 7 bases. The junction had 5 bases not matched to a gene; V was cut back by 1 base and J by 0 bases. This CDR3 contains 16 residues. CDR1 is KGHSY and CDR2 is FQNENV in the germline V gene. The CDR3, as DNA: TGTGCCAGCAGCCAATTAAGGACAGGCATGAACACTGAAGCTTTCTTT. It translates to CASSQLRTGMNTEAFF. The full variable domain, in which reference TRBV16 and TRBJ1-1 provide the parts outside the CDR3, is GEEVAQTPKHLVRGEGQKAKLYCAPIKGHSYVFWYQQVLKNEFKFLISFQNENVFDETGMPKERFSAKCLPNSPCSLEIQATKLEDSAVYFCASSQLRTGMNTEAFFGQGTRLTVV.

This CDR3 is CASSPAPGTGRYEQYF. The CDR3 DNA is TGTGCCAGCAGTCCGGCCCCCGGGACAGGGAGGTACGAGCAGTACTTC. The chain is built from TRBV28 and TRBJ2-7; 9 bases are a match to TRBD1. Germline values: CDR1 MDHEN, CDR2 SYDVKM. Losses at the gene ends were 5 bases for V and 4 bases for J; bases not matched to a gene: 12. This CDR3 spans 16 amino acids.

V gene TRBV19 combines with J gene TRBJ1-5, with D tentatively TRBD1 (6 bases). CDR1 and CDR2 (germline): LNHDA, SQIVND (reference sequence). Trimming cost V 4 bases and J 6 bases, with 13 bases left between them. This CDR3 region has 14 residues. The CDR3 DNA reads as TGTGCCAGTAGTACTACAGGGTCGGCTCAGCCCCAGCATTTT. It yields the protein CASSTTGSAQPQHF. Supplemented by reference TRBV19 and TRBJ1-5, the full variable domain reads DGGITQSPKYLFRKEGQNVTLSCEQNLNHDAMYWYRQDPGQGLRLIYYSQIVNDFQKGDIAEGYSVSREKKESFPLTVTSAQKNPTAFYLCASSTTGSAQPQHFGDGTRLSIL.

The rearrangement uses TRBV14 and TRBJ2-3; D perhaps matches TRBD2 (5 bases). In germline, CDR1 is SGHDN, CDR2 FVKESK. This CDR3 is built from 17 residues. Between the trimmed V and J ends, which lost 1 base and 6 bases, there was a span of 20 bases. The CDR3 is CASSQVTRRVGGDTQYF. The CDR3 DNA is TGTGCCAGCAGCCAAGTGACCAGAAGGGTTGGCGGGGATACGCAGTATTTT.

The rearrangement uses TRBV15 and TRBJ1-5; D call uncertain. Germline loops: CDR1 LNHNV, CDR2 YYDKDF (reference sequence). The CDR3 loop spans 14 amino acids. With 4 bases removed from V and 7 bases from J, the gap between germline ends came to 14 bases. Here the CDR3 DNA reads TGTGCCACCAGCATCCCGGGGAGGTACCAGCCCCAGCATTTT. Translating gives CATSIPGRYQPQHF.

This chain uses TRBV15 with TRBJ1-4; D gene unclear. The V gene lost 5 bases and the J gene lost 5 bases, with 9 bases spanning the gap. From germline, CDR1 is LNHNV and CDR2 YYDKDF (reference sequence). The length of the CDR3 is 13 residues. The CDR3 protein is CATSPIYNEKLFF. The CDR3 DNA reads TGTGCCACCAGCCCGATCTACAATGAAAAACTGTTTTTT. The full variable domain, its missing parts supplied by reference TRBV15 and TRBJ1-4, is DAMVIQNPRYQVTQFGKPVTLSCSQTLNHNVMYWYQQKSSQAPKLLFHYYDKDFNNEADTPDNFQSRRPNTSFCFLDIRSPGLGDTAMYLCATSPIYNEKLFFGSGTQLSVL.